These 14 T cell receptor beta chains were all obtained from the same sample, sequenced in a study of neurological immune-mediated disorders (dated by TCRdb to the late 2010s). The library was generated by 5' RACE. Sequencing used an Illumina HiSeq 2500. The public reads were reanalyzed by TCRdb: fastp trimming at Q25, MiXCR alignment, in-frame beta chains only. Under each unique CDR3 protein, matching rows form one entry showing the most common genes and DNA. A total of about 66,000 distinct CDR3 sequences appear in this sample, 4.5% of them only once. Clones ranked in the top ten supply approximately 7% of the sample. Source material: PBMCs. Source of these receptors: a man aged 25-45 years with multiple sclerosis.

Many counts were recorded for this clonotype. The chain recombines TRBV10-2 with TRBJ2-7; a weak D match, TRBD2 (5 bases). The CDR3 totals 14 residues. Deletions cut 3 bases from V and 7 bases from J, with 16 bases between. Germline V gene data show CDR1 as WSHSY and CDR2 as SAAADI. CDR3 nucleotides: TGCGCCAGCAGTGATGGTAGGGAGATAGGGGAGCAGTACTTC. This codes for CASSDGREIGEQYF.

This clonotype was recorded many times. The genes are TRBV7-9 and TRBJ1-1, with D perhaps matching TRBD1 (6 bases). V was trimmed by 4 bases and J by 0 bases, leaving 18 bases between them. Germline V gene lookup returns CDR1 SEHNR and CDR2 FQNEAQ (reference sequence). The length of the CDR3 is 17 residues. CDR3 nucleotides: TGTGCCAGCAGCTCCAAGGCCCGGGGGCGGATGAACACTGAAGCTTTCTTT. The encoded protein is CASSSKARGRMNTEAFF.

This clonotype has only a few counts. This chain joins TRBV5-1 and TRBJ1-1; maybe TRBD1 (5 bases). Germline V gene sequence: CDR1 SGHRS, CDR2 YFSETQ. There are 16 residues in the CDR3. V dropped 5 bases and J dropped 4 bases, with 21 bases sitting between them. The CDR3 nucleotides read TGCGCCAGCAGACCGGGACCCCGGCAAACGGCCACTGAAGCTTTCTTT. It yields the protein CASRPGPRQTATEAFF.

This clonotype was seen a few times. This chain uses TRBV27 with TRBJ2-1; 14 positions match TRBD2. Trimming cost V 2 bases and J 3 bases; bases outside gene matches: 6. Germline CDR1 MNHEY, CDR2 SMNVEV (reference sequence). The CDR3 runs to 18 residues. The CDR3 sequence is CASSLRLAGGPVYNEQFF. The CDR3 DNA reads as TGTGCCAGCAGTTTACGACTAGCGGGGGGGCCCGTCTACAATGAGCAGTTCTTC.

There are many counts of this clonotype. The chain recombines TRBV5-5 with TRBJ2-5; TRBD2 is a possible D gene (6 bases). Germline CDR1 and CDR2: SGHKS and YYEKEE (reference sequence). The V and J ends lost 2 bases and 2 bases respectively, with 13 bases between them. The CDR3 runs to 15 residues. CDR3 amino acids: CASSLSSGVQETQYF. The DNA for the CDR3 is TGTGCCAGCAGCTTAAGTTCGGGGGTGCAAGAGACCCAGTACTTC.

Ten or more counts support this clonotype. CDR3 sequence: CASSLVDRNYEQYF. DNA for the CDR3: TGCGCCAGCAGCTTGGTCGACAGGAACTACGAGCAGTACTTC. The rearrangement links TRBV5-1 to TRBJ2-7, with D perhaps matching TRBD1 (6 bases). Trimming cost V 0 bases and J 3 bases, with 10 bases left between them. Germline CDR1 SGHRS, CDR2 YFSETQ. The CDR3 contains 14 residues. The full variable domain, rest sourced from reference TRBV5-1 and TRBJ2-7, is KAGVTQTPRYLIKTRGQQVTLSCSPISGHRSVSWYQQTPGQGLQFLFEYFSETQRNKGNFPGRFSGRQFSNSRSEMNVSTLELGDSALYLCASSLVDRNYEQYFGPGTRLTVT.

This clonotype has a count of ten or more. This chain uses TRBV5-1 with TRBJ2-7, with 7 bases identical to TRBD2. V trimming: 4 bases; J trimming: 2 bases; junction bases outside the gene matches: 6. The CDR3 contains 14 residues. Germline V gene data show CDR1 as SGHRS and CDR2 as YFSETQ. The DNA of the CDR3 is TGCGCCAGCAGCAGGGAGGGTACAACCTACGAGCAGTACTTC. Encoded protein: CASSREGTTYEQYF.

This clonotype was counted many times. The chain has TRBV5-1 and TRBJ1-2; D is possibly TRBD1 (5 bases). CDR3 length: 15 amino acids. Per the germline V gene, CDR1 is SGHRS and CDR2 is YFSETQ. V was trimmed by 0 bases and J by 4 bases, leaving 13 bases between them. The CDR3 reads CASSLGQKDPYGYTF. The DNA of the CDR3 is TGCGCCAGCAGCTTGGGACAGAAGGATCCCTATGGCTACACCTTC.

This clonotype was detected many times. The genes are TRBV29-1 and TRBJ1-3, with D unclear. The CDR3 is 13 amino acids. CDR1 and CDR2 from the germline V gene are SQVTM and ANQGSEA. V was trimmed by 0 bases and J by 3 bases, leaving 6 bases between them. CDR3 DNA sequence: TGCAGCGTTGAAGAGGGTTTTGGAAACACCATATATTTT. It yields the protein CSVEEGFGNTIYF. The complete variable domain, with remaining parts taken from reference TRBV29-1 and TRBJ1-3, reads SAVISQKPSRDICQRGTSLTIQCQVDSQVTMMFWYRQQPGQSLTLIATANQGSEATYESGFVIDKFPISRPNLTFSTLTVSNMSPEDSSIYLCSVEEGFGNTIYFGEGSWLTVV.

This clonotype was detected ten times or more. The J gene is TRBJ1-2, the V gene TRBV29-1, with a tentative D call TRBD1 (5 bases). The CDR3 loop spans 13 amino acids. The germline V gene encodes CDR1 SQVTM and CDR2 ANQGSEA. With 6 bases removed from V and 4 bases from J, the gap between germline ends came to 15 bases. This CDR3 is CSVRLGDGYGYTF. The CDR3 region has the DNA TGCAGCGTACGCCTTGGGGACGGCTATGGCTACACCTTC.

This clonotype showed up many times. The V gene is TRBV5-6, the J gene TRBJ2-7; 9 nucleotides match TRBD1. V lost 4 bases to trimming and J lost 1 base; unmatched junction nucleotides: 6. Germline V gene lookup returns CDR1 SGHDT and CDR2 YYEEEE. This CDR3 has 15 amino acids. This CDR3 is CASSGRDRASYEQYV. The CDR3 bases are TGTGCCAGCAGCGGCCGGGACAGGGCTTCCTACGAGCAGTACGTC.

This clonotype was seen repeatedly, ten times or more. The rearrangement links TRBV5-6 to TRBJ2-7, with 8 bases matching TRBD1. Germline V gives CDR1 SGHDT, CDR2 YYEEEE. The CDR3 runs 15 residues. Losses at the gene ends were 5 bases for V and 4 bases for J; bases not matched to a gene: 11. This CDR3 reads CASRKRRTGMYEQYF. The CDR3 DNA reads TGTGCCAGCAGAAAGAGGAGGACAGGGATGTACGAGCAGTACTTC.

Many counts were recorded for this clonotype. This chain links TRBV24-1 with TRBJ1-1; the D is unclear. Germline V CDR1 and CDR2: KGHDR, SFDVKD. The CDR3 spans 12 residues. V lost 4 bases and J lost 3, with 5 bases in between. In DNA, the CDR3 is TGTGCCACCAGTGACCCAGACACTGAAGCTTTCTTT. This codes for CATSDPDTEAFF.

This clonotype has a count of ten or more. The rearrangement joins TRBV20-1 to TRBJ2-1; D perhaps matches TRBD2 (6 bases). CDR3 length: 15 amino acids. Deletions cut 0 bases from V and 0 bases from J, with 9 bases between. CDR1 is DFQATT and CDR2 is SNEGSKA in the germline V gene (reference sequence). The CDR3 sequence is CSARDWRGSYNEQFF. The DNA of the CDR3 is TGCAGTGCTAGAGATTGGCGGGGCTCCTACAATGAGCAGTTCTTC.